The 17 T cell receptor beta chains given below trace back to one sample, sequenced in a study of neoadjuvant anti-PD-1 for oral cavity cancer. The data were produced by immunoSEQ multiplex PCR, yet TCRdb's version contains in-frame clones alone and is incomplete. The sample has 70,000 to 95,000 clones, 84% seen once; the top ten hold 2.5% to 3.5%. The source was PBMCs, collected before nivolumab (anti-PD-1) treatment. These receptor sequences come from a person between 40 and 80 years old with oral cavity squamous cell carcinoma.

The chain employs TRBV5-6 and TRBJ1-2; a possible D gene is TRBD1 (5 bases). V lost 7 bases and J 8 bases, leaving 15 bases between the germline ends. Germline CDR1 is SGHDT and CDR2 is YYEEEE. This CDR3 is built from 12 residues. The CDR3 reads CASRADTKGYTF. In DNA form, the CDR3 reads TGTGCCAGCCGGGCGGACACTAAAGGCTACACCTTC.

The chain recombines TRBV5-1 with TRBJ1-1; TRBD1 might be the D (5 bases). Trimming stripped 0 bases from V and 11 bases from J, with 17 bases between. The CDR3 has 14 amino acids. Looked up from germline, CDR1 is SGHRS and CDR2 is YFSETQ. CDR3 nucleotides: TGCGCCAGCAGCTTGGGGACAAGGAAATTAGAGGCTTTCTTT. It codes for CASSLGTRKLEAFF.

The CDR3, as DNA: TGTGCCAGCAGTCTAGGAGGGACAGGTATCTACGAGCAGTACTTC. This encodes CASSLGGTGIYEQYF. The chain recombines TRBV6-5 with TRBJ2-7; 8 nucleotides line up with TRBD1. CDR3 size: 15 residues. The junction had 9 bases not matched to a gene; V was cut back by 5 bases and J by 3 bases. Per germline, CDR1 MNHEY and CDR2 SVGAGI.

The chain carries TRBV7-9 and TRBJ2-5; D might be TRBD2 (6 bases). The V end was cut by 6 bases, the J end by 2 bases, with 13 bases between. Germline-derived CDR1 and CDR2 are SEHNR and FQNEAQ (reference sequence). The CDR3 contains 14 residues. CDR3 DNA sequence: TGTGCCAGCAGTGCCTGGGCGGGGCAAGAGACCCAGTACTTC. Amino acid sequence: CASSAWAGQETQYF.

The rearrangement joins TRBV9 to TRBJ1-2; D unclear. Germline assignment: CDR1 SGDLS and CDR2 YYNGEE. The V gene lost 3 bases and the J gene lost 10 bases, with 7 bases spanning the gap. This CDR3 has 10 amino acids. CDR3 in amino acids: CASSGSLYTF. The CDR3 bases are TGTGCCAGCAGCGGCTCCCTCTACACCTTC.

This chain uses TRBV7-8 with TRBJ2-7, with 8 bases that match TRBD1. The CDR3 runs to 14 residues. The junction had 4 bases not matched to a gene; V was cut back by 3 bases and J by 3 bases. Germline V lookup: CDR1 SGHVS, CDR2 FQNEAQ. The CDR3 is CASSFLDRDYEQYF. Here the CDR3 DNA reads TGTGCCAGCAGCTTCTTGGACAGGGACTACGAGCAGTACTTC.

This chain uses TRBV10-1 with TRBJ1-1; 9 bases fit TRBD1. CDR3 length: 15 residues. Looked up from germline, CDR1 is WNHNN and CDR2 is SYGVQD (reference sequence). The trim removed 2 bases at V and 6 bases at J, leaving 7 bases unmatched. In DNA, the CDR3 is TGCGCCAGCAGTGAGGGGACAGGGATTTGGGCTGAAGCTTTCTTT. Encoded protein: CASSEGTGIWAEAFF.

For the CDR3, the DNA is TGTGCCACCAGCACCTCCGGATTAAGTGGTGAAGCTTTCTTT. Its translation: CATSTSGLSGEAFF. The chain links TRBV15 to TRBJ1-1, with D unclear. Germline CDR1 is LNHNV and CDR2 is YYDKDF (reference sequence). The CDR3 covers 14 residues. Trimming pared 4 bases from V and 7 bases from J, leaving 16 bases between.

The rearrangement links TRBV29-1 to TRBJ1-1; 7 bases agree with TRBD1. The germline gives CDR1 SQVTM, CDR2 ANQGSEA. J lost 6 bases, V lost 2 bases, and 3 bases had no gene match. The CDR3 is 12 residues long. CDR3 sequence (DNA): TGCAGCGTTGAAAGGGGGCGCGCTGAAGCTTTCTTT. Protein sequence: CSVERGRAEAFF. The entire variable domain, with the rest obtained from reference TRBV29-1 and TRBJ1-1, is as follows: SAVISQKPSRDICQRGTSLTIQCQVDSQVTMMFWYRQQPGQSLTLIATANQGSEATYESGFVIDKFPISRPNLTFSTLTVSNMSPEDSSIYLCSVERGRAEAFFGQGTRLTVV.

This sequence joins TRBV5-1 and TRBJ2-7; TRBD1 matches 9 bases. The length of the CDR3 is 16 residues. V shed 0 bases, J shed 7 bases, and the junction held 11 bases outside the gene matches. Germline assignment: CDR1 SGHRS and CDR2 YFSETQ. CDR3 region: CASSLAMGQGPGEQYF. The CDR3 coding sequence is TGCGCCAGCAGCTTGGCGATGGGACAGGGCCCGGGGGAGCAGTACTTC.

This clone was detected a few times. The J gene is TRBJ1-5, the V gene TRBV7-6; 7 bases align to TRBD1. V gave up 5 bases and J gave up 3 bases; unmatched junction bases: 13. This CDR3 has 17 amino acids. The germline CDR1 and CDR2 sequences are SGHVS and FNYEAQ. The DNA of the CDR3 is TGTGCCAGCAGCCCCCGGGGGATAGGGGGCATCAATCAGCCCCAGCATTTT. Its protein product is CASSPRGIGGINQPQHF.

This clone came up once. The J gene is TRBJ2-1, the V gene TRBV6-5; D unresolved. CDR1 and CDR2 (germline): MNHEY, SVGAGI. Trimming stripped 0 bases from V and 6 bases from J, with 6 bases between. This CDR3 spans 13 amino acids. The CDR3 DNA follows: TGTGCCAGCAGTTACTCCGGTATCAATGAGCAGTTCTTC. Translating gives CASSYSGINEQFF.

The chain is built from TRBV11-2 and TRBJ2-3; unclear D gene. Germline CDR1 and CDR2: SGHAT and FQNNGV. V lost 1 base and J lost 5, with 7 bases in between. This CDR3 region has 13 residues. The CDR3: CASSLAWEDTQYF. The CDR3 DNA reads as TGTGCCAGCAGCTTAGCTTGGGAAGATACGCAGTATTTT.

This clone turned up a few times. This chain uses TRBV5-1 with TRBJ2-5, with D possibly being TRBD1 (5 bases). Germline loops: CDR1 SGHRS, CDR2 YFSETQ. Trimming removed 0 bases at V and 4 bases at J, with 10 bases between. This CDR3 spans 14 amino acids. CDR3 nucleotides: TGCGCCAGCAGCTTGGCCTCCCAGGGAGAGACCCAGTACTTC. Amino acids: CASSLASQGETQYF.

This chain links TRBV6-1 with TRBJ2-1; 8 nucleotides line up with TRBD1. The V segment lost 11 bases and the J segment 7 bases; nucleotides outside the gene matches: 16. This CDR3 has 15 amino acids. Germline V gene lookup returns CDR1 MNHNS and CDR2 SASEGT. CDR3 in DNA: TGTGCCTCCGGAAATTGGGCAGGGGGCTTGAATGAGCAGTTCTTC. Residues: CASGNWAGGLNEQFF.

This chain joins TRBV6-6 and TRBJ2-3, with 8 bases matching TRBD2. This CDR3 spans 15 amino acids. CDR1 and CDR2 (germline): MNHNY, SVGAGI (reference sequence). V shed 4 bases and J 0 bases; nucleotides not matched to a gene: 3. CDR3 loop: CASSWASGSTDTQYF. The CDR3 nucleotides read TGTGCCAGCAGTTGGGCTAGCGGGAGCACAGATACGCAGTATTTT.

V and J are TRBV5-6 and TRBJ1-4; a possible D gene is TRBD1 (6 bases). The germline V gene encodes CDR1 SGHDT and CDR2 YYEEEE. Trimming left V 5 bases short and J 7 bases short, with 12 bases between. This CDR3 has 13 amino acids. The CDR3 DNA sequence: TGTGCCAGCAGTAGGGGGGGAACTGAAAAACTGTTTTTT. Translated: CASSRGGTEKLFF.